This TCR beta chain was captured in a study of cytomegalovirus exposure and HLA in healthy donors. Study results and limitations: Another analysis was done later, and it associated around 16,000 TCR beta sequences with HLA alleles at 0.05 false discovery rate.

The CDR3 is made up of 15 amino acids. V shed 6 bases, J shed 1 base, and the junction held 6 bases outside the gene matches. CDR1 and CDR2 from the germline V gene are LNHDA and SQIVND (reference sequence). This PCR relied on a set of 60 Vbeta primers and 13 Jbeta primers. Sequencing used immunoSEQ multiplex PCR; TCRdb keeps in-frame clones, though not all of them. The table lists approximately 160,000 clones, roughly 80% of them singletons, with around a tenth in the top ten. To note about this clone: Its antigen is as yet unknown.

This receptor was identified in a man aged 18 to 30 in good health and CMV-seropositive. The rearrangement uses TRBV19 and TRBJ2-5; 9 bases are a match to TRBD1. Sample: PBMCs. Here the CDR3 reads CASSPTDRGQETQYF. CDR3 bases: TGTGCCAGTAGCCCGACGGACAGGGGCCAAGAGACCCAGTACTTC.